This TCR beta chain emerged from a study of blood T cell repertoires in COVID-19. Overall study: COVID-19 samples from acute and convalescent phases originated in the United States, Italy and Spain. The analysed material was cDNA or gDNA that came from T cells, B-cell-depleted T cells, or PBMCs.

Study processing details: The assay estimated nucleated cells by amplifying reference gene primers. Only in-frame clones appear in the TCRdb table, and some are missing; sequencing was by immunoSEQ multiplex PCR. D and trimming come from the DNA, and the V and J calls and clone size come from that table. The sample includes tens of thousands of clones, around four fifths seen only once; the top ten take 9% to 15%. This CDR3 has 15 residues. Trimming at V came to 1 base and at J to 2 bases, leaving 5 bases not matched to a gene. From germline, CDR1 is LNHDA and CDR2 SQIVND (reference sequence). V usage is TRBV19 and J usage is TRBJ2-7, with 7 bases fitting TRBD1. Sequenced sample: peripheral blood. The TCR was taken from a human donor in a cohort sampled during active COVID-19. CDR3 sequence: CASSIADRIPYEQYF. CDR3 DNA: TGTGCCAGTAGTATAGCGGACAGGATCCCCTACGAGCAGTACTTC.